The 24 T cell receptor beta chains presented below share a single source sample, sequenced in a study of CD8+ T cells in alopecia areata (dated by TCRdb to the late 2010s). To prepare the library, the immunoSEQ multiplex PCR assay was applied. For TCR sequencing, RNA was extracted from every sample and reverse transcribed into cDNA to serve as template. As stored in TCRdb, this immuneACCESS dataset retains in-frame rearrangements with V and J assigned. A fraction of the clones does not appear; measured against another copy, unresolved V genes explain less than half of the discrepancy, and the remainder lacks a known reason. This sample has about 300,000 clones in the table, none counted a single time. The ten largest make up 1.2% of the sample. Cells from pooled mouse cutaneous lymph nodes were stained for CD4, CD8alpha, NKG2D, NKG2ACE and other markers and then sorted on a BD Influx. Sequenced sample: CD4+ T cells sorted from a lymph node. These receptor sequences come from a C3H/HeJ mouse with alopecia areata. The strain's MHC haplotype is H2-k.

Comment on this clone: Gene names follow the mouse nomenclature. The CDR3 end falls 4 residues outside the read, so it is completed with the germline J gene. The chain combines TRBV26 with TRBJ2-2; perhaps TRBD1 as D (6 bases). The length of the CDR3 is 12 residues. The germline V gene encodes CDR1 KGHPV and CDR2 FQNQEV (reference sequence). V was shortened by 9 bases and J by 1 base, with 6 bases between the two germline ends. The covered CDR3 bases are TGTGCCAGGGACAGAAACACCGGG. Translated, it gives CARDRNTG. In full, the CDR3 reads CARDRNTGQLYF.

Notes on this clone: Gene names refer to mouse genes. The observed sequence ends 4 residues before the CDR3 terminus, with the missing tail filled in from the germline J gene. This sample includes further DNA sequences coding for the same CDR3. The chain combines TRBV19 with TRBJ1-1; D is uncertain. This CDR3 is 13 amino acids long. Germline V gene lookup returns CDR1 FNHDT and CDR2 SITEND (reference sequence). V gave up 1 base and J gave up 1 base, with 5 bases separating them. CDR3 sequence reads: CASSISRNTEVFF. Partial CDR3 DNA: TGTGCCAGCAGTATATCCAGAAACACA. The variable domain in full, completed from reference TRBV19 and TRBJ1-1, reads GGIITQTPKFLIGQEGQKLTLKCQQNFNHDTMYWYRQDSGKGLRLIYYSITENDLQKGDLSEGYDASREKKSSFSLTVTSAQKNEMAVFLCASSISRNTEVFFGKGTRLTVV.

About this clone: All gene names here are mouse names. The CDR3 end lies 4 residues beyond the end of the read and is filled in from the germline J gene. This chain connects TRBV19 to TRBJ2-5; 12 nucleotides agree with TRBD2. CDR3 length equals 15 residues. V lost 5 bases to trimming and J lost 1 base; unmatched junction nucleotides: 2. Germline CDR1 reads FNHDT; CDR2 reads SITEND (reference sequence). CDR3 DNA, as far as it was read: TGTGCCAGCAGCAGGGACTGGGGGGACCAAGAC. Translation gives CASSRDWGDQD. The whole CDR3 protein reads CASSRDWGDQDTQYF.

Regarding this clone: The germline and genes are mouse ones. The CDR3 extends 4 residues past the end of the read, so its final part is completed from the germline J gene. V usage is TRBV12-1 and J usage is TRBJ1-2; 11 bases fit TRBD1. This CDR3 comprises 15 residues. Germline CDR1 and CDR2: SGHSN and HYEKVE. V was pared by 0 bases and J by 4 bases, with 3 bases of the junction left unmatched. The covered CDR3 bases are TGTGCCAGCTCTCTCGCGGGACAGGGGGGCTCC. This translates into CASSLAGQGGS. The complete CDR3 reads CASSLAGQGGSDYTF.

Remarks on this clone: Gene names and germline refer to mouse. The read gets to within 4 residues of the CDR3 end, and the germline J gene fills in the rest. The gene calls are TRBV13-3 and TRBJ2-4, with 8 bases aligning to TRBD2. CDR1 and CDR2 from the germline V gene are NNHDY and SYVADS. This CDR3 is built from 14 residues. Incomplete CDR3 DNA: TGTGCCAGCAGTGATTCTGGGGGGTTTAAC. Translating it yields CASSDSGGFN. The full CDR3 is CASSDSGGFNTLYF. Supplemented by reference TRBV13-3 and TRBJ2-4, the full variable domain reads EAAVTQSPRSKVAVTGGKVTLSCHQTNNHDYMYWYRQDTGHGLRLIHYSYVADSTEKGDIPDGYKASRPSQENFSLILELASLSQTAVYFCASSDSGGFNTLYFGAGTRLSVL.

A few counts support this clone. Genes and germline are mouse. The read ends 4 residues before the CDR3 terminus; that terminus is restored from the germline J gene. This chain connects TRBV13-3 to TRBJ1-1; TRBD1 might be the D (5 bases). CDR1 is NNHDY, CDR2 SYVADS, per germline. This CDR3 region has 13 residues. Here the CDR3 reads CASSDLGGREVFF. The CDR3 bases that were read are TGTGCCAGCAGTGACCTGGGGGGGAGA.

Regarding this clone: Germline and genes: mouse. The sequence runs out 4 residues before the end of the CDR3; the remainder is reconstructed from the germline J gene. The chain joins TRBV13-3 to TRBJ2-5, with 10 bases matching TRBD2. The CDR3 is 13 residues long. Germline V gives CDR1 NNHDY, CDR2 SYVADS. The covered CDR3 bases are TGTGCCAGCAGTCTGGGGGGGCTTGAC. Protein sequence: CASSLGGLD. The entire CDR3 sequence reads CASSLGGLDTQYF. Based on the CDR3 plus reference TRBV13-3 and TRBJ2-5, the full variable domain is EAAVTQSPRSKVAVTGGKVTLSCHQTNNHDYMYWYRQDTGHGLRLIHYSYVADSTEKGDIPDGYKASRPSQENFSLILELASLSQTAVYFCASSLGGLDTQYFGPGTRLLVL.

This clone has more than one count but fewer than ten. Gene names refer to mouse genes. Read sequence stops 4 residues before the CDR3 end, and the germline J gene provides the missing end. The chain is built from TRBV5 and TRBJ2-1, with 12 bases that match TRBD2. The J segment lost 6 bases and the V segment lost 1 base, leaving 4 bases of the junction unmatched. The CDR3 length is 16 residues. The germline gives CDR1 LGHNA, CDR2 YNLKQL (reference sequence). CDR3 amino acids: CASSQAGTGGFAEQFF. Partial CDR3 DNA: TGTGCCAGCAGCCAAGCCGGGACTGGGGGGTTTGCT.

This clone was detected only a few times. All gene names here are mouse names. Coverage ceases 4 residues before the CDR3 finishes, and the germline J gene fills in the end. The rearrangement links TRBV5 to TRBJ1-1, with TRBD1 as a possible D gene (5 bases). Trimming took off 1 base at V and 1 base at J, with 10 bases between the two ends. Looked up from germline, CDR1 is LGHNA and CDR2 is YNLKQL (reference sequence). There are 15 residues in the CDR3. The CDR3 loop reads CASSQGGGLNTEVFF. The CDR3 bases that were read are TGTGCCAGCAGCCAAGGGGGGGGTCTAAACACA.

The table lists this clone with many counts. All gene names here are mouse names. The read ends 4 residues shy of where the CDR3 ends; the end is completed using the germline J gene. The chain uses TRBV31 and TRBJ1-1; 9 nucleotides match TRBD1. From germline, CDR1 is GKSSPN and CDR2 SITVG. The CDR3 has 15 amino acids. V shed 1 base, J shed 3 bases, and the junction held 6 bases outside the gene matches. The CDR3 protein is CAWSRTGTGHTEVFF. CDR3 DNA, as far as it was read: TGTGCCTGGAGTCGAACCGGGACAGGGCACACA.

A few counts support this clone. The gene names given are mouse names. The read ends 4 residues early relative to the CDR3; the germline J gene fills the gap. The V call is TRBV13-2, the J call TRBJ2-1, with 9 bases that match TRBD2. Germline V lookup: CDR1 NNHNN, CDR2 SYGAGS (reference sequence). The CDR3 covers 15 residues. Trimming removed 4 bases from V and 0 bases from J; junction bases left unmatched: 2. Partial CDR3 DNA: TGTGCCAGCGGTCTGGGGGGGGTTAACTATGCT. It codes for CASGLGGVNYA. In full, the CDR3 reads CASGLGGVNYAEQFF.

In regard to this clone: Gene names and germline match the mouse. Coverage ceases 4 residues before the CDR3 finishes, and the germline J gene fills in the end. The chain recombines TRBV2 with TRBJ2-1; 10 nucleotides match TRBD1. Germline V lookup: CDR1 LGHNA, CDR2 YSYQKL. The CDR3 sequence is 15 residues long. The junction had 5 bases not matched to a gene; V was cut back by 3 bases and J by 6 bases. The CDR3 DNA, read in part, is TGTGCCAGCAGCCAGCCGGGACAGGGGTTTGCT. Translation: CASSQPGQGFA. The full CDR3 protein reads CASSQPGQGFAEQFF.

This clone was counted only a few times. Gene names and germline refer to mouse. The observed sequence ends 3 residues before the CDR3 terminus, with the missing tail filled in from the germline J gene. This chain uses TRBV13-3 with TRBJ1-6; D might be TRBD1 (5 bases). TRBJ1-6 is annotated as an ORF whose role is uncertain. V was cut by 2 bases and J by 2 bases, with 8 bases left in between. The germline gives CDR1 NNHDY, CDR2 SYVADS. This CDR3 is built from 15 residues. CDR3 bases read: TGTGCCAGCAGTGACCAGGGCCCCTATAATTCGCCC. Translated: CASSDQGPYNSP. The CDR3 reads in full as CASSDQGPYNSPLYF.

Turning to this clone: Gene and germline names: mouse. The read terminates 4 residues before the CDR3 end, so the remaining end is supplied by the germline J gene. Distinct nucleotide sequences in the sample also encode this CDR3. The V call is TRBV19, the J call TRBJ1-2; D is possibly TRBD1 (6 bases). V was trimmed by 4 bases and J by 0 bases, leaving 10 bases between them. The CDR3 runs to 14 residues. Per the germline V gene, CDR1 is FNHDT and CDR2 is SITEND (reference sequence). Incomplete CDR3 DNA: TGTGCCAGCAGTCGGGACAACGCAAACTCC. This sequence encodes CASSRDNANS. The whole CDR3 sequence reads CASSRDNANSDYTF.

Notes on this clone: Gene names denote mouse genes. The read halts 4 residues ahead of the CDR3 end, with the missing end drawn from the germline J gene. V is TRBV5 and J is TRBJ1-2, with 7 bases identical to TRBD1. Per germline, CDR1 LGHNA and CDR2 YNLKQL (reference sequence). The CDR3 is made up of 13 amino acids. The DNA read from the CDR3 is TGTGCCAGCAGCCAAGTGGGACAGTCC. It codes for CASSQVGQS. The full CDR3 protein is CASSQVGQSDYTF.

Comments on this clone: The gene names given are mouse names. The read gets to within 4 residues of the CDR3 end, and the germline J gene fills in the rest. The rearrangement joins TRBV13-2 to TRBJ2-3, with 10 bases matching TRBD2. Germline CDR1 and CDR2: NNHNN and SYGAGS (reference sequence). CDR3 length: 15 residues. V shed 1 base and J 4 bases; nucleotides not matched to a gene: 3. CDR3 protein: CASGDSGGASETLYF. CDR3 DNA, as far as it was read: TGTGCCAGCGGTGATTCTGGGGGGGCGTCAGAA.

This clone has ten or more counts. The gene symbols are mouse symbols. Read sequence stops 4 residues before the CDR3 end, and the germline J gene provides the missing end. The chain joins TRBV14 to TRBJ2-5; 11 positions agree with TRBD2. Germline CDR1 is SGHDT and CDR2 is FRDEAV. Trimming cost V 5 bases and J 0 bases; bases outside gene matches: 8. The CDR3 covers 17 residues. The CDR3 region is CASSSGTGGFNQDTQYF. CDR3 DNA, as far as it was read: TGTGCCAGCAGCTCCGGGACTGGGGGATTTAACCAAGAC.

This clone was seen a few times. Gene and germline names: mouse. From the germline J gene comes the end of the CDR3, since the read stops 4 residues before it. The chain joins TRBV31 to TRBJ2-2; TRBD1 agrees at 9 bases. Trimming removed 3 bases from V and 4 bases from J; junction bases left unmatched: 6. Germline V CDR1 and CDR2: GKSSPN, SITVG. The CDR3 spans 15 residues. The CDR3 bases that were read are TGTGCCTGGAGGCGACAGGGGGAGGGCACCGGG. Its translation: CAWRRQGEGTG. The CDR3, in full, reads CAWRRQGEGTGQLYF.

This clone has a handful of counts. Gene labels here are mouse ones. The missing CDR3 end, 4 residues past where the read stops, is filled in from the germline J gene. This chain links TRBV5 with TRBJ2-7; no clear D. This CDR3 region has 14 residues. V shed 0 bases and J shed 0 bases, with 6 bases lying between them. The V gene's germline CDR1 is LGHNA and CDR2 YNLKQL (reference sequence). The CDR3 is CASSQETSSYEQYF. The CDR3 bases that were read are TGTGCCAGCAGCCAAGAGACAAGCTCCTAT.

Comment on this clone: All gene names here are mouse names. Sequencing ends 3 residues short of the CDR3 end; the germline J gene provides the rest. V gene TRBV13-1 combines with J gene TRBJ1-6; 7 bases line up with TRBD1. TRBJ1-6 is classed as an ORF, of uncertain function. The CDR3 spans 15 residues. V dropped 3 bases and J dropped 7; count of bases not matched to a gene: 7. The germline V gene encodes CDR1 NSHNY and CDR2 SYGAGN. CDR3 protein: CASSGETGWNSPLYF. The covered CDR3 bases are TGTGCCAGCAGTGGTGAGACAGGGTGGAATTCGCCC.

In its sample, this clone was seen a few times. The gene names given are mouse names. From the germline J gene comes the end of the CDR3, since the read stops 4 residues before it. V gene TRBV13-3 combines with J gene TRBJ2-1, with D tentatively TRBD2 (6 bases). Germline assignment: CDR1 NNHDY and CDR2 SYVADS. V was trimmed by 0 bases and J by 0 bases, leaving 7 bases between them. This CDR3 has 15 amino acids. The DNA read from the CDR3 is TGTGCCAGCAGTGATGAGACTGGTAACTATGCT. Protein: CASSDETGNYA. The full-length CDR3 reads as CASSDETGNYAEQFF.

There are a few counts of this clone. The junction departs from the called germline gene at one end, perhaps through a read error. Each gene name is a mouse one. Read sequence stops 4 residues before the CDR3 end, and the germline J gene provides the missing end. The chain is built from TRBV19 and TRBJ2-5; TRBD2 matches at 8 bases. CDR1 and CDR2 from the germline V gene are FNHDT and SITEND (reference sequence). The CDR3 length is 14 residues. The CDR3 loop is CANSMGGSQDTQYF. CDR3 DNA, as far as it was read: TGTGCCAACAGTATGGGGGGGAGCCAAGAC.

This clone has only a few counts. The gene symbols are mouse symbols. The read terminates 4 residues before the CDR3 end, so the remaining end is supplied by the germline J gene. Other DNA sequences within the sample encode an identical CDR3. This sequence joins TRBV13-2 and TRBJ2-5, with 10 bases aligning to TRBD2. The germline CDR1 and CDR2 sequences are NNHNN and SYGAGS (reference sequence). This CDR3 has 14 amino acids. This CDR3 reads CASGEGLGEDTQYF. The part of the CDR3 DNA that was read is TGTGCCAGCGGTGAAGGACTGGGGGAAGAC.

This clone was detected only a few times. Gene names follow the mouse nomenclature. The read halts 3 residues ahead of the CDR3 end, with the missing end drawn from the germline J gene. The chain couples TRBV5 to TRBJ1-6, with D hard to call. TRBJ1-6 is recorded as an ORF, its role being uncertain. There are 17 residues in the CDR3. V lost 0 bases and J lost 0, with 9 bases in between. In germline, CDR1 is LGHNA, CDR2 YNLKQL (reference sequence). The CDR3 region is CASSQDHRISYNSPLYF. The covered CDR3 bases are TGTGCCAGCAGCCAAGATCACAGAATTTCCTATAATTCGCCC.